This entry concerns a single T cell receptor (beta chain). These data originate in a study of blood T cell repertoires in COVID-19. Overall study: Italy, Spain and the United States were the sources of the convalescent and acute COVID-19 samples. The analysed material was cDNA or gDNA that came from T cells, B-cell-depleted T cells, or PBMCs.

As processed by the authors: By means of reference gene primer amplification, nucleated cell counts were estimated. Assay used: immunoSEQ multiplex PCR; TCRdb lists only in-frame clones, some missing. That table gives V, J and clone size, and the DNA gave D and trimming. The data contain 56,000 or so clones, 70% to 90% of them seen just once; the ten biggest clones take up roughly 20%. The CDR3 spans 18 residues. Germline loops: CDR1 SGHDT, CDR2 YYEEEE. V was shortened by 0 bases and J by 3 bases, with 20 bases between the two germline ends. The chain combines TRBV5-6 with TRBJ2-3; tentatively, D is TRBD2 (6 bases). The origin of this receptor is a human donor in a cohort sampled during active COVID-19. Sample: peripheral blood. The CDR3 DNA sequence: TGTGCCAGCAGCTTGGAGCTTGTGGACTACCCCAGGACAGATACGCAGTATTTT. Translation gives CASSLELVDYPRTDTQYF.